This T cell receptor (beta chain) comes out of a study of CD8 T cells in Susac syndrome. The V gene's germline CDR1 is LNHNV and CDR2 YYDKDF (reference sequence). The ends were cut back, 1 base at V and 5 bases at J, with 8 bases in the middle. There are 13 residues in the CDR3. Reverse transcription used roughly 0.5 to 1 ug RNA and random hexamers. Across 54 Vbeta and 13 Jbeta, immunoSEQ multiplex PCR amplified TCR beta CDR3. TCRdb itself ran the immunoSEQ multiplex PCR reads through MiXCR, one entry per CDR3 protein. The profile shows roughly 150,000 distinct CDR3 sequences, around 95% of them singletons. This clonotype was observed once.

The sequencing sample was made of CD4+ T cells from PBMCs. This sequence joins TRBV15 and TRBJ2-5; D not certain. The TCR comes from a human donor with Susac syndrome. CDR3 in DNA: TGTGCCACCAGCAGAGCGGTACGGGAGACCCAGTACTTC. It encodes CATSRAVRETQYF. The variable domain in full, completed from reference TRBV15 and TRBJ2-5, reads DAMVIQNPRYQVTQFGKPVTLSCSQTLNHNVMYWYQQKSSQAPKLLFHYYDKDFNNEADTPDNFQSRRPNTSFCFLDIRSPGLGDTAMYLCATSRAVRETQYFGPGTRLLVL.